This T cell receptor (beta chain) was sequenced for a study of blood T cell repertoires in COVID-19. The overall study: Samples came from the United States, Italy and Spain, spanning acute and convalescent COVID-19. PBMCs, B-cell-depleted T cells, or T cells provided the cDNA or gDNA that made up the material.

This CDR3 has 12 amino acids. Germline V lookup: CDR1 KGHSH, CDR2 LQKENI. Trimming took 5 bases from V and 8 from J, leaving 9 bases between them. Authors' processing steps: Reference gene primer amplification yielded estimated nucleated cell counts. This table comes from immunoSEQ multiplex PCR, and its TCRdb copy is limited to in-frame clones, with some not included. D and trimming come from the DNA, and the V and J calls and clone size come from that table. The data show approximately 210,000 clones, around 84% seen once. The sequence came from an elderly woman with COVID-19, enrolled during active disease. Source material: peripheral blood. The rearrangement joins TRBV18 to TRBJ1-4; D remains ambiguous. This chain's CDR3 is CASSADREKLFF. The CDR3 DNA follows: TGTGCCAGCTCAGCGGATCGGGAAAAACTGTTTTTT.